The rows below give T cell receptor beta chains drawn from one sample of a study of cytomegalovirus exposure and HLA in healthy donors. The table came from immunoSEQ multiplex PCR; TCRdb's copy has only in-frame clones and leaves some out. This table has 200,000 to 250,000 clones, about 75% appearing once. Sequencing was performed on PBMCs. Every receptor here comes from a woman aged 25 to 39 in good health and CMV-seronegative. Both conserved end residues are part of each CDR3. A D gene is named only where the DNA matches it firmly. Clone size is stated in some rows and not others, as once, few, many or a class when expanded.

v_call	clone_size	d_call	j_call	cdr3_length	cdr3_nt	cdr3_aa
TRBV27	-	TRBD1	TRBJ1-1	14	TGTGCCAGCAGTGACCAGGGGGGAGCATCTGAAGCTTTCTTT	CASSDQGGASEAFF
TRBV30	-	TRBD1	TRBJ1-2	11	TGTGCCTGGAGCGGACAGGGTGGCTACACCTTC	CAWSGQGGYTF
TRBV6-4	-	TRBD1	TRBJ2-2	15	TGTGCCAGCAGCCAAGGGACAGGGGTTTCCGGGGAGCTGTTTTTT	CASSQGTGVSGELFF
TRBV20-1	-	-	TRBJ2-5	11	TGCAGTGCTAGTTGGCAGGAGACCCAGTACTTC	CSASWQETQYF
TRBV2	-	TRBD2	TRBJ2-2	16	TGTGCCAGCAGTGAAAGGGGCGGGAGGAACACCGGGGAGCTGTTTTTT	CASSERGGRNTGELFF
TRBV2	-	TRBD1	TRBJ2-3	14	TGTGCCAGCAGCGACAGGGAGCCGCCAGATACGCAGTATTTT	CASSDREPPDTQYF
TRBV7-3	few	TRBD2	TRBJ2-1	15	TGTGCCAGCAGCAAACTAGCGGGGGGGAACAATGAGCAGTTCTTC	CASSKLAGGNNEQFF
TRBV9	-	TRBD2	TRBJ2-1	18	TGTGCCAGCAGCGAGGGCCCGGGGGGAAAGACTAGCCGGGCTGAGCAGTTCTTC	CASSEGPGGKTSRAEQFF
TRBV9	-	-	TRBJ1-2	15	TGTGCCAGCAGCGTAGGGGGAGGACCCGCCTATGGCTACACCTTC	CASSVGGGPAYGYTF
TRBV23-1	-	-	TRBJ2-3	14	TGCGCCAGCAGCCTCGGACTCTGCGAGAATACGCAGTATTTT	CASSLGLCENTQYF
TRBV30	-	-	TRBJ1-2	11	TGTGCCCAAAGGAGGGGATCTGGCTACACCTTC	CAQRRGSGYTF
TRBV4-2	-	-	TRBJ1-1	14	TGTGCCAGCAGCCAAAAACAAGGGGACACTGAAGCTTTCTTT	CASSQKQGDTEAFF
TRBV27	-	-	TRBJ1-2	16	TGTGCCAGCAGTACTAGGACGGGCTCAGCTAAATATGGCTACACCTTC	CASSTRTGSAKYGYTF
TRBV2	-	TRBD1	TRBJ1-6	12	TGTGCCAGCGACAGGGGGAATTCACCCCTCCACTTT	CASDRGNSPLHF
TRBV30	-	-	TRBJ1-5	15	TGTGCCTGGGCTACGGGGAGGGCCGACAATCAGCCCCAGCATTTT	CAWATGRADNQPQHF
TRBV11-2	-	TRBD1	TRBJ2-7	15	TGTGCCAGCAGTTCTCTAAGGACAGGACGGGGCGAGCAGTACTTC	CASSSLRTGRGEQYF
TRBV7-8	once	TRBD1	TRBJ1-5	15	TGTGCCAGCAGCTTAAGGGACAGGGGGCTTCAGCCCCAGCATTTT	CASSLRDRGLQPQHF
TRBV7-9	-	-	TRBJ1-1	16	TGTTCCAGCAGCGTATCCTTTGTACAGCCAGACACTGAAGCTTTCTTT	CSSSVSFVQPDTEAFF
TRBV18	-	TRBD2	TRBJ2-7	13	TGTGCCAGCTCACCGAGGACTAGCGACGAGCAGTACTTC	CASSPRTSDEQYF
TRBV5-1	-	-	TRBJ2-3	14	TGCGCCAGCAGCTTGGCACGGGACACAGATACGCAGTATTTT	CASSLARDTDTQYF
TRBV10-3	-	-	TRBJ2-3	11	TGTGCCATCAAGAGTGGAGATACGCAGTATTTT	CAIKSGDTQYF
TRBV7-9	-	TRBD2	TRBJ2-7	18	TGTGCCAGCAGCCGAACCCCCGGGACTAGCGGGTCCTCCTACGAGCAGTACTTC	CASSRTPGTSGSSYEQYF
TRBV11-2	-	-	TRBJ1-2	18	TGTGCCAGCAGCTTAGGCCGGGGGGCCCGATCAGACAGATATGGCTACACCTTC	CASSLGRGARSDRYGYTF
TRBV30	-	TRBD1	TRBJ1-2	12	TGTGCCTGGATACAGGGGGCTGACGGCTACACCTTC	CAWIQGADGYTF
TRBV7-9	-	-	TRBJ2-5	14	TGTGCCAGCAGCTTTTCGGACAGCCAAGAGACCCAGTACTTC	CASSFSDSQETQYF
TRBV10-1	-	TRBD1	TRBJ1-1	13	TGCGCCAGCAGTTACAGGGGAGACACTGAAGCTTTCTTT	CASSYRGDTEAFF
TRBV5-1	-	-	TRBJ1-2	13	TGCGCCAGCAGCTCCTCGGGGGACTATGGCTACACCTTC	CASSSSGDYGYTF
TRBV5-1	-	-	TRBJ1-3	14	TGCGCCAGCAGCTTCGCTGACTGGCGGAACACCATATATTTT	CASSFADWRNTIYF
TRBV5-4	once	-	TRBJ1-6	15	TGTGCCAGCAAAAAGGAGGTTGGGGAGCTCTCACCCCTCCACTTT	CASKKEVGELSPLHF
TRBV5-1	-	TRBD1	TRBJ1-2	16	TGCGCCAGCAGCTTGGAGGGACAGGGGCCTTCGGATGGCTACACCTTC	CASSLEGQGPSDGYTF
TRBV6-1	-	-	TRBJ1-4	11	TGTGCCAGCACAGAGGGGGTAAAACTGTTTTTT	CASTEGVKLFF
TRBV9	-	-	TRBJ2-7	13	TGCCCCAGGGGTGAAAAAAAGAACGATCGGAAGTACTTC	CPRGEKKNDRKYF
TRBV5-6	-	-	TRBJ1-2	14	TGTGCCAGCAGCCCAAGGGGGTACCTCTATGGCTACACCTTC	CASSPRGYLYGYTF
TRBV10-3	-	TRBD1	TRBJ1-1	19	TGTGCCATCAGTGCTCCGGTCCGGGACAGTATGATTCGGGACACTGAAGCTTTCTTT	CAISAPVRDSMIRDTEAFF
TRBV9	once	TRBD1	TRBJ1-2	13	TGTGCCAGCGGAGACAGGGAACTCTATGGCTACACCTTC	CASGDRELYGYTF
TRBV9	-	-	TRBJ2-1	15	TGTGCCAGCAGCGTAGGGGACTCCCCGTACAATGAGCAGTTCTTC	CASSVGDSPYNEQFF
TRBV7-3	once	-	TRBJ1-3	15	TGTGCCAGCAGCTTAATGCCAGGGCCTGGAAACACCATATATTTT	CASSLMPGPGNTIYF
TRBV2	-	-	TRBJ1-1	10	TGTGCCAGCAGCGTGGGGGCAGCTTTCTTT	CASSVGAAFF
TRBV15	few	TRBD1	TRBJ1-5	17	TGTGCCACCAGGCCAGGGACAGCTAGTTATAGCAATCAGCCCCAGCATTTT	CATRPGTASYSNQPQHF
TRBV7-3	-	TRBD1	TRBJ1-2	15	TGTGCCAGCAGCCCGGGACAGGGAAACTCCTATGGCTACACCTTC	CASSPGQGNSYGYTF
TRBV11-2	-	TRBD1	TRBJ2-7	16	TGTGCCAGCAGCGATGTGGGGACAGGGTTGCTCTCCGAGCAGTACTTC	CASSDVGTGLLSEQYF
TRBV9	-	TRBD1	TRBJ1-6	15	TGTGCCAGCAGCTCAACAACAGGGGGAAATTCACCCCTCCACTTT	CASSSTTGGNSPLHF
TRBV5-1	few	TRBD1	TRBJ2-5	15	TGCGCCAGCAGCCCCGGACAGGGAGAGGGAGAGACCCAGTACTTC	CASSPGQGEGETQYF
TRBV21-1	-	-	TRBJ1-5	15	TGTGCCAGCAGACCGTCGTGGGGGCCCAATCAGCCCCAGCATTTT	CASRPSWGPNQPQHF
TRBV20-1	-	-	TRBJ2-1	10	TGCAGTGCTTCGGTCGATGAGCAGTTCTTC	CSASVDEQFF
TRBV11-2	-	TRBD1	TRBJ2-7	15	TGTGCCAGCAGCTTGGGTCGACAGGGGGTCTACGAGCAGTACTTC	CASSLGRQGVYEQYF
TRBV10-3	-	-	TRBJ2-2	16	TGTGCCATCAGGAACCGGGATACTTCGAACACCGGGGAGCTGTTTTTT	CAIRNRDTSNTGELFF
TRBV4-1	-	-	TRBJ2-5	14	TGCGCCAGCAGCCATGGGGCAGGGCAAGAGACCCAGTACTTC	CASSHGAGQETQYF
TRBV9	-	-	TRBJ2-7	15	TGTGCCAGCAGCGTAGGCAACGGGAACTACTACGAGCAGTACTTC	CASSVGNGNYYEQYF
TRBV7-9	-	TRBD1	TRBJ1-2	13	TGTGCCAGCAGCTCTATGACAGGGCGAGGCTACACCTTC	CASSSMTGRGYTF
TRBV6-6	-	-	TRBJ1-2	13	TGTGCCAGCAGCCGGACAGAAATTTATGGCTACACCTTC	CASSRTEIYGYTF
TRBV6-1	-	TRBD1	TRBJ1-3	15	TGTGCCAGCAGCACCAGGACAGGGAACGGAAACACCATATATTTT	CASSTRTGNGNTIYF
TRBV9	-	TRBD2	TRBJ2-5	17	TGTGCCAGCAGCGTAGGGACTAGCGGGGGGGCCTTGGAGACCCAGTACTTC	CASSVGTSGGALETQYF